This TCR beta chain emerged from a study of shared clonotypes between healthy human individuals. The overall study: There were three CD4 naive, three CD4 memory, two CD8 naive and one CD8 memory plates per donor. Study findings and constraints: Sorted-subset sequencing, rarefaction showed, was incomplete despite large depth. Compared with clonotypes that all four donors shared, non-shared clonotypes had lower generation probabilities. Sampling included only blood; tissue repertoires likely differ.

The method was immunoSEQ multiplex PCR; TCRdb's version includes in-frame clones alone and lacks a portion of them. The data contain 950,000 to 1,300,000 clones, around 74% of them seen just once; the ten biggest clones take up 1.4% to 1.5%. Germline assignment: CDR1 LNHDA and CDR2 SQIVND (reference sequence). The V gene lost 7 bases and the J gene lost 6 bases, with 22 bases spanning the gap. The CDR3 length is 16 residues. This clone appeared once. Its antigen is unidentified. This chain joins TRBV19 and TRBJ1-5; a possible D gene is TRBD1 (5 bases). This clonotype originated in a man aged 18 to 30 in good health. Source material: memory CD4+ T cells sorted from blood. The subset is: CD45RA-negative fraction. In nucleotides, the CDR3 is TGTGCCAGTACCTCGAGAGGGCAGGGTAGGAGTCAGCCCCAGCATTTT. It yields the protein CASTSRGQGRSQPQHF.